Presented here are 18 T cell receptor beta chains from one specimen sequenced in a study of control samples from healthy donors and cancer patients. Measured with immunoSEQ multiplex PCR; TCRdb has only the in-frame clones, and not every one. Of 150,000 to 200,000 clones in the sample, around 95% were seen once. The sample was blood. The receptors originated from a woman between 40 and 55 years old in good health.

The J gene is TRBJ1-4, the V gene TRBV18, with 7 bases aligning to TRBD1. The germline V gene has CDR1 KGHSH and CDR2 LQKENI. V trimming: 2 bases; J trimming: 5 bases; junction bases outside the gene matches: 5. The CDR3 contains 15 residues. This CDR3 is CASSPIRDSNEKLFF. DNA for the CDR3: TGTGCCAGCTCACCAATCCGGGACAGCAATGAAAAACTGTTTTTT.

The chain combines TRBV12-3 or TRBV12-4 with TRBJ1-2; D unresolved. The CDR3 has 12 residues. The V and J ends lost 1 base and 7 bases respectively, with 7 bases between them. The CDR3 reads CASSLGLVGYTF. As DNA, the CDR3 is TGTGCCAGCAGTTTAGGTCTAGTTGGCTACACCTTC.

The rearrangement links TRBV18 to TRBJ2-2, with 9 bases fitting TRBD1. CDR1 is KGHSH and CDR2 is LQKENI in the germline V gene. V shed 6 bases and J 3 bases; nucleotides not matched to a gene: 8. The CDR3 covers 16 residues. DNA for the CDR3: TGTGCCAGCTCGCTGCGGACAGGGGCGTACACCGGGGAGCTGTTTTTT. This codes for CASSLRTGAYTGELFF.

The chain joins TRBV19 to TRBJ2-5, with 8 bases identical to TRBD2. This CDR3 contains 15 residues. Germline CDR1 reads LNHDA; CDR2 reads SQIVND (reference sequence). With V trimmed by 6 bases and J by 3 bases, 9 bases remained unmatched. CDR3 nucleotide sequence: TGTGCCAGTAGCCATCGAGCGGGGGCCAAAGAGACCCAGTACTTC. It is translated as CASSHRAGAKETQYF.

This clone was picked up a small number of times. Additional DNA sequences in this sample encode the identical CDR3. As DNA, the CDR3 is TGTGCCACCAGCAGCGGCTCCTACAATGAGCAGTTCTTC. Its translation: CATSSGSYNEQFF. The chain couples TRBV15 to TRBJ2-1; D call uncertain. CDR3 length: 13 amino acids. The V and J ends lost 3 bases and 0 bases respectively, with 3 bases between them. Germline lookup yields CDR1 LNHNV and CDR2 YYDKDF (reference sequence).

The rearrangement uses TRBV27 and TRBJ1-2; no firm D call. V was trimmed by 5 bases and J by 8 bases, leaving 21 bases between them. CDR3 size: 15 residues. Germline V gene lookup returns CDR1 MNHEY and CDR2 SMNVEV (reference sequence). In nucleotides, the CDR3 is TGTGCCAGCAGTCCCATTATATACCTTCTGAGGGGCTACACCTTC. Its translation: CASSPIIYLLRGYTF.

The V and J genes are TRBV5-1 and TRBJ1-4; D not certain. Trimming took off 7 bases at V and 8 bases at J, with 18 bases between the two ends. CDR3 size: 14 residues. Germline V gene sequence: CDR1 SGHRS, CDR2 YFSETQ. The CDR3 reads CASAPSGVGEKLFF. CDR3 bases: TGCGCCAGCGCCCCCAGCGGGGTTGGAGAAAAACTGTTTTTT.

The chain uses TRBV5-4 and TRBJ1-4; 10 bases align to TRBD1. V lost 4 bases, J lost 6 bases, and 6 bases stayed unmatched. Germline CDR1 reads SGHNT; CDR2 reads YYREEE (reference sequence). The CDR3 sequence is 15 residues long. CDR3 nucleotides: TGTGCCAGCAGCCCCCAGGGGACAGGGGATGAAAAACTGTTTTTT. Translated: CASSPQGTGDEKLFF.

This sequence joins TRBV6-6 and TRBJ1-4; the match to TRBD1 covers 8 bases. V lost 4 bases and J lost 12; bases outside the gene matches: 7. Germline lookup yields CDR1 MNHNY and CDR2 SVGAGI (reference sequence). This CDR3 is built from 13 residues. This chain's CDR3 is CASSSGQGAQLFF. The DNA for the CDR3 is TGTGCCAGCAGTTCAGGACAGGGTGCTCAACTGTTTTTT.

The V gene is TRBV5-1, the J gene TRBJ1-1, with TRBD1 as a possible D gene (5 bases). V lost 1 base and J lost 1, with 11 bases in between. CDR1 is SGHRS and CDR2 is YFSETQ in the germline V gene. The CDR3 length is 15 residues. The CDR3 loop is CASSLSQVTNTEAFF. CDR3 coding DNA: TGCGCCAGCAGCTTGTCACAGGTAACGAACACTGAAGCTTTCTTT.

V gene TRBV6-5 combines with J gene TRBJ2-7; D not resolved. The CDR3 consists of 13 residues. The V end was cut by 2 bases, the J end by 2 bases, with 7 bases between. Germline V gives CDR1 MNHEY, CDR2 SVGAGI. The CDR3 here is CASSYRSAYEQYF. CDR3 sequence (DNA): TGTGCCAGCAGTTACCGCAGCGCCTACGAGCAGTACTTC.

The CDR3, as DNA: TGTGCCATCAGTATTGACAGGGGCAATCAGCCCCAGCATTTT. Protein: CAISIDRGNQPQHF. The chain employs TRBV10-3 and TRBJ1-5, with 7 bases lining up with TRBD1. Germline assignment: CDR1 ENHRY and CDR2 SYGVKD. There are 14 residues in the CDR3. Losses at the gene ends were 5 bases for V and 2 bases for J; bases not matched to a gene: 3.

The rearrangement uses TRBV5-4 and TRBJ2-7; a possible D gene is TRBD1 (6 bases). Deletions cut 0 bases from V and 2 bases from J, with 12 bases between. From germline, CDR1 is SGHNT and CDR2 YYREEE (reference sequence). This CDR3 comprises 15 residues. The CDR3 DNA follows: TGTGCCAGCAGCTTGGGACAGGTTAGGACCTACGAGCAGTACTTC. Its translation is CASSLGQVRTYEQYF.

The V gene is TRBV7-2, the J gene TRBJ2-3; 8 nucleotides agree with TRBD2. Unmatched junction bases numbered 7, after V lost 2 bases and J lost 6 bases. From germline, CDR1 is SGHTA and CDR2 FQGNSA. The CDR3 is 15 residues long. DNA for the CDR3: TGTGCCAGCAGCTTACCCCGGGGGGGACACGATACGCAGTATTTT. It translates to CASSLPRGGHDTQYF.

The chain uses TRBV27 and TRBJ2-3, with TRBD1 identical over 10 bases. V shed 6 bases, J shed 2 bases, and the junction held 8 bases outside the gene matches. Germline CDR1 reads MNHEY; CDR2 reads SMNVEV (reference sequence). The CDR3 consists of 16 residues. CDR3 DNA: TGTGCCAGCAGCAGACAGGGGGCTTTATACACAGATACGCAGTATTTT. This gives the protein CASSRQGALYTDTQYF.

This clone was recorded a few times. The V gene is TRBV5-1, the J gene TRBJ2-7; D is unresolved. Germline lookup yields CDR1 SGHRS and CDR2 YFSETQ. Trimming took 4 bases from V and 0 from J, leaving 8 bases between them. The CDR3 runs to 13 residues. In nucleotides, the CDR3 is TGCGCCAGCAGCCGCAGAAGCTCCTACGAGCAGTACTTC. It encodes CASSRRSSYEQYF.

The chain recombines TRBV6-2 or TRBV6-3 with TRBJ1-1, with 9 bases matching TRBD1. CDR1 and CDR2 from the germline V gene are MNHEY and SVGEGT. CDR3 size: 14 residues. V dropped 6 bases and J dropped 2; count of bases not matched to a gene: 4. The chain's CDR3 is CASSPDRGNTEAFF. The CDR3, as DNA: TGTGCCAGCAGCCCGGACAGGGGTAACACTGAAGCTTTCTTT.

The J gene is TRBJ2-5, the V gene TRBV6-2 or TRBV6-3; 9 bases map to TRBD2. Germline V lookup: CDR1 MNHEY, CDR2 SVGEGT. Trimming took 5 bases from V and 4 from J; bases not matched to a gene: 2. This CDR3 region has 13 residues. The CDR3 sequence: CASSRRGGETQYF. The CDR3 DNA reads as TGTGCCAGCAGTCGGCGGGGGGGAGAGACCCAGTACTTC.